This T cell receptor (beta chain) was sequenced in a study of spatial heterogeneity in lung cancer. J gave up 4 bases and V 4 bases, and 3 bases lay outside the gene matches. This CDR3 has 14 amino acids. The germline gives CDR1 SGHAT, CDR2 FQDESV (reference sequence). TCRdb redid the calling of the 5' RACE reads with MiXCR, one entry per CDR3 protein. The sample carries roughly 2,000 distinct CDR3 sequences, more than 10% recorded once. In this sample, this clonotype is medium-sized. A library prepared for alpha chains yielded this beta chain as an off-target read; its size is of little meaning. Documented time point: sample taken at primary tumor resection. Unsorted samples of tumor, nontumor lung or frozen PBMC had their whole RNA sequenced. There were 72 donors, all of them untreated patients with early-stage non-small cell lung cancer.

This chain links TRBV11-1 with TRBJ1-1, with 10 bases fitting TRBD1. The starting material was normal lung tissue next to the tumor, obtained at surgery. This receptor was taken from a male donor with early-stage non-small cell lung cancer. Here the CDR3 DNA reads TGTGCCAGCAGCTCTCGGACAGGGGGCACTGAAGCTTTCTTT. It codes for CASSSRTGGTEAFF.